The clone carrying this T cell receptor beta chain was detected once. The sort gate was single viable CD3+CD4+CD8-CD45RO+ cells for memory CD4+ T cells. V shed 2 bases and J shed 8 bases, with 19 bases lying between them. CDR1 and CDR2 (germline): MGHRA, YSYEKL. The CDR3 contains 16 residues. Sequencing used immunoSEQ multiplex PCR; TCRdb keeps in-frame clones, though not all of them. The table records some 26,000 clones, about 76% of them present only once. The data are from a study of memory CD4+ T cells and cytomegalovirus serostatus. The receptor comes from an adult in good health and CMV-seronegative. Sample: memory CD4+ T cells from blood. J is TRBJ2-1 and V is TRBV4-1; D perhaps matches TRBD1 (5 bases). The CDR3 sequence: CASSQQSAGPFDEQFF. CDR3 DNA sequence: TGCGCCAGCAGCCAACAGTCGGCAGGGCCTTTCGATGAGCAGTTCTTC.